The T cell receptor beta chain described here comes from a study of T cell repertoires in cytomegalovirus infection. About the research overall: Newly reported HLA-C-restricted and thoroughly characterized HLA-B-restricted CMV epitopes were employed. Public TCR beta signature analysis indicated the presence of both CMV infection and matching HLA type.

Broader study findings: Individuals carrying CMV plus the relevant HLA were identified by cumulative frequency of public TCR beta families. There were HLA-C-restricted CMV-specific TCR beta clonotypes dominating the ex vivo response.

A word on this clonotype: What it binds is unknown.

TCRdb called the reads again in MiXCR, with one record for every CDR3 protein. The table lists about 770,000 distinct CDR3 sequences, roughly 29% of them singletons. Trimming stripped 7 bases from V and 0 bases from J, with 13 bases between. Germline-derived CDR1 and CDR2 are LNHNV and YYDKDF (reference sequence). CDR3 length: 15 amino acids. This specimen was cultured CD8+ T cells from PBMCs, taken from culture after CMV antigen stimulation. The TCR comes from a human donor in good health (CMV status not recorded). Some clones in this sample may be carry-over from other donors' samples. V and J are TRBV15 and TRBJ2-1; D is perhaps TRBD2 (6 bases). CDR3 nucleotides: TGTGCCACCACCGTCGGGGGAGCCTCCTACAATGAGCAGTTCTTC. Translating gives CATTVGGASYNEQFF.